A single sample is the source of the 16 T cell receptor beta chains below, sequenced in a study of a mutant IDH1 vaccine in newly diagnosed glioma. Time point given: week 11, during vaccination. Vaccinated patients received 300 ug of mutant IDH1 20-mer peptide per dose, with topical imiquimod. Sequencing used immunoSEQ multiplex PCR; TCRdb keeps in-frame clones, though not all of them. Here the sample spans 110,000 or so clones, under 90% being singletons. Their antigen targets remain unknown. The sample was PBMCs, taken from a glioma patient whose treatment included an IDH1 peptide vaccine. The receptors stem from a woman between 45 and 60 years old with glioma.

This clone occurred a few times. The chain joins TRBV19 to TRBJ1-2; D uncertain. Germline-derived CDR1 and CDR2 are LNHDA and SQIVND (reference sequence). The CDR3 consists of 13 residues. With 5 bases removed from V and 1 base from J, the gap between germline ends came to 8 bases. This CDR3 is CASSLDVNYGYTF. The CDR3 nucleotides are TGTGCCAGTAGTCTCGACGTTAACTATGGCTACACCTTC.

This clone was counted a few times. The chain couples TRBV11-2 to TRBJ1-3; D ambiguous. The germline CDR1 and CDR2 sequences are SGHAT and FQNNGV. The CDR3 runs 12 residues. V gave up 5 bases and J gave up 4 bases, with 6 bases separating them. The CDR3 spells CASSATGNTIYF. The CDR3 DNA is TGTGCCAGCAGCGCTACAGGAAACACCATATATTTT.

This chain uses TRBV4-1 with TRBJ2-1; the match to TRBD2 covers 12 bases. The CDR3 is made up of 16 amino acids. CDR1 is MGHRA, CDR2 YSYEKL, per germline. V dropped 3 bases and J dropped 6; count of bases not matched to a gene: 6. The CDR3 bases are TGCGCCAGCAGCCAGCCAACTAGCGGGAGGTTCAATGAGCAGTTCTTC. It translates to CASSQPTSGRFNEQFF.

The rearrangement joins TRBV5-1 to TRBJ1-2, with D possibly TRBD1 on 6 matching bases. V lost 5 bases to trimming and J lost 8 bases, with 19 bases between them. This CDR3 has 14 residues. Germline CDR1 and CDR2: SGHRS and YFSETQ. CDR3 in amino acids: CASRRVAQGNGYTF. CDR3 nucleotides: TGCGCCAGCAGAAGGGTCGCCCAGGGGAACGGCTACACCTTC. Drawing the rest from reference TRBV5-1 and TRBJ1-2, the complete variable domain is KAGVTQTPRYLIKTRGQQVTLSCSPISGHRSVSWYQQTPGQGLQFLFEYFSETQRNKGNFPGRFSGRQFSNSRSEMNVSTLELGDSALYLCASRRVAQGNGYTFGSGTRLTVV.

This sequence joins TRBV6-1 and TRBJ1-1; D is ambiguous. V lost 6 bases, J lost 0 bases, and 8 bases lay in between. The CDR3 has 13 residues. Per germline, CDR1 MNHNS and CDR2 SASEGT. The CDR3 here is CASSTQLNTEAFF. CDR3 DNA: TGTGCCAGCAGCACTCAGCTGAACACTGAAGCTTTCTTT.

The CDR3, as DNA: TGTGCCAGCTCACCGGTCGGAGAGGGAAACTATGGCTACACCTTC. This translates into CASSPVGEGNYGYTF. The chain links TRBV18 to TRBJ1-2, with unresolved D. Germline V gene lookup returns CDR1 KGHSH and CDR2 LQKENI. V shed 3 bases and J shed 2 bases, with 13 bases lying between them. The CDR3 is 15 residues long.

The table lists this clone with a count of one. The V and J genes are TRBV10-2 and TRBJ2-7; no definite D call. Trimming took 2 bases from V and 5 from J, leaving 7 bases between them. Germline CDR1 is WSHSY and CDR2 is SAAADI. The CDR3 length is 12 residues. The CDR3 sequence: CASSEGLNEQYF. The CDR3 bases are TGCGCCAGCAGTGAGGGTCTGAACGAGCAGTACTTC.

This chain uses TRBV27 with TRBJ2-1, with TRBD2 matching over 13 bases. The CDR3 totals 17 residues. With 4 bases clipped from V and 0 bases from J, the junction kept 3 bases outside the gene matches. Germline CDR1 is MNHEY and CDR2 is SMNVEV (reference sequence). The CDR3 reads CASSSWTSGSSYNEQFF. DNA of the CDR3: TGTGCCAGCAGTTCCTGGACTAGCGGGAGCTCCTACAATGAGCAGTTCTTC.

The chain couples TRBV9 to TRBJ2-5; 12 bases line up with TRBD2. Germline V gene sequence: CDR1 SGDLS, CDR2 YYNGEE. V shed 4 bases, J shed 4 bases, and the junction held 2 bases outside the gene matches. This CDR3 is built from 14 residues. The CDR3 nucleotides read TGTGCCAGCAGCTCTAGCGGGAGGGGAGAGACCCAGTACTTC. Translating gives CASSSSGRGETQYF.

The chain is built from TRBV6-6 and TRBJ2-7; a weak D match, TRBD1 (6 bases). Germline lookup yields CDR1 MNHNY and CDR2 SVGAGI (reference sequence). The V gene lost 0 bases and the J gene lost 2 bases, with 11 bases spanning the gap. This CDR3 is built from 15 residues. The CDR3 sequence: CASSYSRGNAYEQYF. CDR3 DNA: TGTGCCAGCAGTTACTCCAGGGGCAACGCCTACGAGCAGTACTTC.

CDR3 in amino acids: CASSSRQASNTEAFF. The DNA of the CDR3 is TGCGCCAGCAGCTCTAGACAGGCCTCCAACACTGAAGCTTTCTTT. The chain recombines TRBV5-1 with TRBJ1-1; tentative D call: TRBD1 (6 bases). V lost 3 bases to trimming and J lost 2 bases, with 14 bases between them. This CDR3 spans 15 amino acids. Germline CDR1 SGHRS, CDR2 YFSETQ.

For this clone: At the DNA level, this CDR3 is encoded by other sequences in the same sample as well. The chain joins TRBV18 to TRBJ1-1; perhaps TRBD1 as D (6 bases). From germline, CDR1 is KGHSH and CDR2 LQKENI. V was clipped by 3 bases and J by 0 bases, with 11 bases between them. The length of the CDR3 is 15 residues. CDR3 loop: CASSPFSGVNTEAFF. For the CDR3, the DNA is TGTGCCAGCTCACCCTTCTCAGGGGTGAACACTGAAGCTTTCTTT.

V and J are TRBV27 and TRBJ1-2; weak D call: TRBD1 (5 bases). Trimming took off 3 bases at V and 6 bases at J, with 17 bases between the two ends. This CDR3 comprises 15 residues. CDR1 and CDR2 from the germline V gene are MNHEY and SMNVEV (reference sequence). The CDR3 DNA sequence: TGTGCCAGCAGTTTTCGGGGCACCGGAGATCATGGCTACACCTTC. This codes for CASSFRGTGDHGYTF.

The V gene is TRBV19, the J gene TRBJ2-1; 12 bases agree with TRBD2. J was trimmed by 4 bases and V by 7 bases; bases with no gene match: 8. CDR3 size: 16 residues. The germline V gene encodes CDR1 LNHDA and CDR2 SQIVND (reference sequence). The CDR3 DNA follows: TGTGCCAGTATTCCGGGGCTAGCGGGAGGGTACAATGAGCAGTTCTTC. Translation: CASIPGLAGGYNEQFF.

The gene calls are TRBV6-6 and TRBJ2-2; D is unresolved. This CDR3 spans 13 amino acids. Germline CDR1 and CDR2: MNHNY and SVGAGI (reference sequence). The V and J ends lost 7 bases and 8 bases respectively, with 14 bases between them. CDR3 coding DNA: TGTGCCAGCACCTGGACCCTGCAAGGGGAGCTGTTTTTT. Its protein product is CASTWTLQGELFF.

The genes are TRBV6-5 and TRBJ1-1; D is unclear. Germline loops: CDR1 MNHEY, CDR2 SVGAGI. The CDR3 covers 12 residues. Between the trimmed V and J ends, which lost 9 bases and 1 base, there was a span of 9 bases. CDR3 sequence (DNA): TGTGCCAGTCTGTCGGGGAACACTGAAGCTTTCTTT. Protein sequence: CASLSGNTEAFF.